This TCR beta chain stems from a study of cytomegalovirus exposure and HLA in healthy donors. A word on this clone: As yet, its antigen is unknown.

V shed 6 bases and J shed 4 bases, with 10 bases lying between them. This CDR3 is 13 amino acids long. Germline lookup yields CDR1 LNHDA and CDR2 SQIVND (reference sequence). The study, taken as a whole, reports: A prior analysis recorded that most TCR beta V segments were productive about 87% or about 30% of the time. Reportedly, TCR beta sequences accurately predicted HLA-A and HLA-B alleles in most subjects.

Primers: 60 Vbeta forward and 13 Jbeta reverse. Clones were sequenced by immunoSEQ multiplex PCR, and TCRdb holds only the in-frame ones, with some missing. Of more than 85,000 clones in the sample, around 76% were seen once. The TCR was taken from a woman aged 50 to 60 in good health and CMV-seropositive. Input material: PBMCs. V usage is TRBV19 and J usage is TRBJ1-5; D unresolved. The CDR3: CASSRGSNQPQHF. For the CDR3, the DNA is TGTGCCAGTAGCCGGGGAAGTAATCAGCCCCAGCATTTT.